Listed below are T cell receptor beta chains from one sample, sequenced in a study of OX40 agonist ivuxolimab in advanced cancers. Repertoires were generated with immunoSEQ multiplex PCR, while TCRdb's copy carries only in-frame clones and drops some. Found here are about 11,000 clones, around 80% of them singletons; the top ten hold approximately 16%. The sample in question was CD4+ or CD8+ T cells sorted from blood, obtained in a trial of the OX40 agonist ivuxolimab. The receptors derive from an adult with an advanced solid tumor such as melanoma, head and neck, liver or kidney cancer. Both conserved end residues are part of each CDR3. A D gene is named only where the DNA matches it firmly. Expanded clones get a size class; other rows say once, few or many, or leave the size out.

j_call v_call clone_size d_call cdr3_aa cdr3_nt
TRBJ2-2 TRBV7-9 NA NA CASSFTEIGELFF TGTGCCAGCAGCTTCACAGAGATCGGGGAGCTGTTTTTT
TRBJ1-1 TRBV7-9 NA NA CASTLGWGNTEAFF TGTGCCAGCACCCTAGGGTGGGGGAACACTGAAGCTTTCTTT
TRBJ2-3 TRBV11-2 NA NA CASSPKRGAPTDTQYF TGTGCCAGCAGCCCTAAGAGGGGGGCCCCCACAGATACGCAGTATTTT
TRBJ2-6 TRBV6-1 NA TRBD1 CASSTGASGANVLTF TGTGCCAGCAGTACAGGGGCCTCTGGGGCCAACGTCCTGACTTTC
TRBJ2-6 TRBV7-7 NA NA CASSGQVMPQSRANVLTF TGTGCCAGCAGCGGTCAAGTTATGCCACAAAGTCGGGCCAACGTCCTGACTTTC
TRBJ2-7 TRBV7-8 NA NA CASSLGNEQYF TGTGCCAGCAGCTTAGGGAACGAGCAGTACTTC
TRBJ1-2 TRBV5-5 NA NA CASSLVDRASYGYTF TGTGCCAGCAGCTTGGTGGACAGAGCCTCCTATGGCTACACCTTC
TRBJ2-7 TRBV7-8 NA NA CASSLFQTYEQYF TGTGCCAGCAGCTTATTCCAGACTTACGAGCAGTACTTC
TRBJ2-3 TRBV2 NA TRBD1 CAAPGQVTDTQYF TGTGCCGCCCCGGGACAGGTCACAGATACGCAGTATTTT
TRBJ2-7 TRBV4-1 NA TRBD1 CASSPGQGSYEQYF TGCGCCAGCAGCCCCGGACAGGGTTCCTACGAGCAGTACTTC
TRBJ2-5 TRBV6-1 NA NA CASSVYQETQYF TGTGCCAGCAGCGTGTACCAAGAGACCCAGTACTTC
TRBJ2-5 TRBV5-4 NA TRBD2 CASSIETSGVGQETQYF TGTGCCAGCAGCATAGAGACTAGCGGGGTAGGCCAAGAGACCCAGTACTTC
TRBJ2-1 TRBV5-8 NA NA CASSLEAGGSYNEQFF TGTGCCAGCAGCTTGGAGGCCGGGGGCTCTTACAATGAGCAGTTCTTC
TRBJ2-7 TRBV7-9 NA NA CASSLGTYEQYF TGTGCCAGCAGCTTAGGAACCTACGAGCAGTACTTC
TRBJ1-4 TRBV5-6 NA NA CASSPGGRGAEKLFF TGTGCCAGCAGCCCCGGAGGCAGGGGAGCTGAAAAACTGTTTTTT
TRBJ2-5 TRBV9 NA NA CASSVDGGQMETQYF TGTGCCAGCAGCGTAGATGGGGGGCAGATGGAGACCCAGTACTTC
TRBJ1-6 TRBV6-1 NA NA CASSQLGPLHF TGTGCCAGCAGTCAACTCGGACCCCTCCACTTT
TRBJ1-1 TRBV2 medium-sized NA CASSLQGTEAFF TGTGCCAGCTCGCTCCAAGGCACTGAAGCTTTCTTT
TRBJ2-7 TRBV10-1 large NA CASSVSPSGEQYF TGCGCCAGCAGTGTGTCCCCGTCGGGAGAGCAGTACTTC
TRBJ1-1 TRBV5-1 NA NA CASSLDEWGEAFF TGCGCCAGCAGCTTGGATGAATGGGGTGAAGCTTTCTTT
TRBJ2-1 TRBV5-4 NA NA CASAAWAEGDNERFF TGTGCCAGCGCGGCGTGGGCAGAAGGGGACAATGAGCGGTTCTTC
TRBJ1-5 TRBV12-5 NA NA CASGLVWAGQDSNQPQHF TGTGCTAGTGGTTTGGTGTGGGCAGGCCAAGATAGCAATCAGCCCCAGCATTTT
TRBJ1-1 TRBV9 NA NA CASSVGDHLMNTEAFF TGTGCCAGCAGCGTAGGCGACCACCTCATGAACACTGAAGCTTTCTTT
TRBJ1-2 TRBV13 NA NA CASSEASNYGYTF TGTGCCAGCTCGGAAGCTTCTAACTATGGCTACACCTTC
TRBJ2-1 TRBV7-2 NA NA CASSLGLSASEQFF TGTGCCAGCAGCTTAGGTCTCTCGGCGAGCGAGCAGTTCTTC
TRBJ2-5 TRBV2 NA NA CASSSSMRKGETQYF TGTGCCAGCAGTTCCAGTATGCGCAAAGGAGAGACCCAGTACTTC
TRBJ2-7 TRBV6-6 NA NA CASSGTSYEQYF TGTGCCAGCAGTGGGACATCCTACGAGCAGTACTTC
TRBJ2-7 TRBV6-4 NA NA CASSADESSYEQYF TGTGCCAGCAGTGCAGACGAGAGCTCCTACGAGCAGTACTTC
TRBJ1-1 TRBV27 NA NA CASSSGNTEAFF TGTGCCAGCAGTTCCGGGAACACTGAAGCTTTCTTT
TRBJ2-7 TRBV7-9 NA NA CASSPDRTLGEQYF TGTGCCAGCAGTCCAGACCGGACCTTGGGCGAGCAGTACTTC
TRBJ2-2 TRBV6-6 NA TRBD1 CASSSPRGRDTGELFF TGTGCCAGCAGCAGCCCGAGGGGGCGGGACACCGGGGAGCTGTTTTTT
TRBJ2-3 TRBV29-1 NA TRBD1 CSVDRGQGTDTQYF TGCAGCGTTGATCGAGGACAGGGCACAGATACGCAGTATTTT
TRBJ1-1 TRBV5-4 NA NA CASSLNVNTEAFF TGTGCCAGCAGCTTGAACGTGAACACTGAAGCTTTCTTT
TRBJ1-1 TRBV6-5 once NA CASSRSIGGEAFF TGTGCCAGCAGTCGCTCGATAGGGGGTGAAGCTTTCTTT
TRBJ2-7 TRBV7-9 NA NA CASSSRDRTYEQYF TGTGCCAGCAGCTCCCGGGACCGCACCTACGAGCAGTACTTC
TRBJ2-2 TRBV13 few NA CASSLGQVSTGELFF TGTGCCAGCAGCTTAGGCCAGGTCAGCACCGGGGAGCTGTTTTTT
TRBJ2-7 TRBV28 NA TRBD2 CASSFSGGNYEQYF TGTGCCAGCAGTTTTAGCGGGGGGAACTACGAGCAGTACTTC
TRBJ2-1 TRBV5-4 once TRBD2 CASSFLADSGNEQFF TGTGCCAGCAGCTTTCTAGCGGACTCGGGCAATGAGCAGTTCTTC
TRBJ2-3 TRBV6-1 NA NA CASIPLRGDADTQYF TGTGCCAGCATCCCCTTGAGGGGGGACGCAGATACGCAGTATTTT
TRBJ2-3 TRBV6-4 NA TRBD2 CASSDPEPSGEADTQYF TGTGCCAGCAGTGACCCCGAGCCCAGCGGGGAGGCAGATACGCAGTATTTT
TRBJ1-2 TRBV7-9 once NA CVAGDGYTF TGTGTCGCTGGGGATGGCTACACCTTC
TRBJ1-1 TRBV7-9 few TRBD1 CASSSRGREAFF TGTGCCAGCAGCTCGAGGGGGCGCGAAGCTTTCTTT
TRBJ1-6 TRBV5-7 once TRBD1 CASSSTGGGYSPLHF TGTGCCAGCAGTTCAACAGGGGGCGGTTATTCACCCCTCCACTTT